The 8 T cell receptor beta chains listed next were all sequenced from one sample in a study of T-cell reconstitution after alpha-beta-depleted transplantation in children. Unique molecular identifiers were incorporated during preparation of the TCRbeta library. A single record per CDR3 protein comes from TCRdb applying MiXCR to the PCR reads. This table holds about 600,000 distinct CDR3 sequences, under 30% found once. The specimen was PBMCs, mostly from graft donor cells, collected 360 days after TCRalphabeta/CD19-depleted stem cell transplant. Every receptor here comes from a boy in the first two years of life who had a stem cell transplant for acute myeloid leukemia, so the T cells may come from the graft donor.

This clonotype turned up a few times. The chain couples TRBV10-3 to TRBJ2-1; 10 bases align to TRBD1. V trimming: 10 bases; J trimming: 8 bases; junction bases outside the gene matches: 11. The CDR3 consists of 14 residues. Germline values: CDR1 ENHRY, CDR2 SYGVKD. This chain's CDR3 is CATYPGQGSDEQFF. CDR3 coding DNA: TGTGCCACGTATCCGGGACAGGGGTCAGATGAGCAGTTCTTC.

This rearrangement joins TRBV20-1 to TRBJ2-2; D is possibly TRBD1 (6 bases). The CDR3 contains 13 residues. CDR1 DFQATT and CDR2 SNEGSKA come from the germline V gene (reference sequence). With 2 bases removed from V and 5 bases from J, the gap between germline ends came to 9 bases. The CDR3 nucleotides are TGCAGTGCTAGAAAAACAGGGACCGGGGAGCTGTTTTTT. This codes for CSARKTGTGELFF.

This clonotype was recorded a few times. The chain links TRBV27 to TRBJ2-7; 9 nucleotides agree with TRBD1. The V and J ends lost 4 bases and 5 bases, in that order; junction bases with no gene match: 6. CDR3 length equals 14 residues. The germline V gene encodes CDR1 MNHEY and CDR2 SMNVEV (reference sequence). The CDR3: CASSSGQGIDEQYF. The CDR3 bases are TGTGCCAGCAGTTCAGGACAGGGGATCGACGAGCAGTACTTC.

This clonotype occurred a few times. The rearrangement uses TRBV29-1 and TRBJ2-5; no reliable D call. This CDR3 is 14 amino acids long. Germline values: CDR1 SQVTM, CDR2 ANQGSEA. Trimming took off 2 bases at V and 4 bases at J, with 14 bases between the two ends. CDR3 amino acids: CSVELQSLGETQYF. CDR3 nucleotide sequence: TGCAGCGTTGAACTACAGTCCTTGGGAGAGACCCAGTACTTC.

The sample holds many counts of this clonotype. The chain carries TRBV20-1 and TRBJ2-2; a weak D match, TRBD2 (6 bases). The CDR3 is made up of 13 amino acids. The germline gives CDR1 DFQATT, CDR2 SNEGSKA (reference sequence). V was shortened by 3 bases and J by 3 bases, with 8 bases between the two germline ends. CDR3 loop: CSARGGYTGELFF. The DNA of the CDR3 is TGCAGTGCTAGGGGAGGTTACACCGGGGAGCTGTTTTTT.

This rearrangement joins TRBV20-1 to TRBJ2-3; tentatively, D is TRBD1 or TRBD2 (6 bases each). CDR3 size: 16 residues. V lost 1 base and J 0 bases, leaving 14 bases between the germline ends. Germline V gene lookup returns CDR1 DFQATT and CDR2 SNEGSKA (reference sequence). The CDR3 DNA reads TGCAGTGCTAGAGGCTCGGAGGGGGATAGCACAGATACGCAGTATTTT. It yields the protein CSARGSEGDSTDTQYF.

The chain combines TRBV20-1 with TRBJ2-3; D possibly corresponds to TRBD2 (6 bases). The CDR3 has 14 residues. Looked up from germline, CDR1 is DFQATT and CDR2 is SNEGSKA (reference sequence). V lost 4 bases to trimming and J lost 4 bases, with 15 bases between them. CDR3 sequence (DNA): TGCAGTGCTACATCGGGGGTTACTGCAGATACGCAGTATTTT. Amino acid sequence: CSATSGVTADTQYF.

This clonotype turned up a few times. This rearrangement joins TRBV20-1 to TRBJ2-5; 7 bases are shared with TRBD2. V dropped 2 bases and J dropped 1; count of bases not matched to a gene: 4. The CDR3 runs 14 residues. Per the germline V gene, CDR1 is DFQATT and CDR2 is SNEGSKA (reference sequence). CDR3 sequence reads: CSARLGGGQETQYF. CDR3 nucleotide sequence: TGCAGTGCTAGACTTGGCGGGGGCCAAGAGACCCAGTACTTC.